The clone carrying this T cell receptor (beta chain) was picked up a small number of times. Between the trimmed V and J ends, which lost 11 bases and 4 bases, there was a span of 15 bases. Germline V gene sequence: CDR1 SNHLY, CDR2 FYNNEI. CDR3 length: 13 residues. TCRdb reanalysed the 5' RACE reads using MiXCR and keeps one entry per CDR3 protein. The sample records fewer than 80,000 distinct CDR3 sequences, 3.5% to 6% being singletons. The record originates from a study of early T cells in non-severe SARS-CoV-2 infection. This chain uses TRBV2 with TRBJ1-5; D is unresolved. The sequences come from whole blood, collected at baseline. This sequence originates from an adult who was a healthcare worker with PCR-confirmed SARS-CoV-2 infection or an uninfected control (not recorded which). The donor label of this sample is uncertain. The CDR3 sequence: CASKITANQPQHF. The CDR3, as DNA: TGTGCCTCTAAGATCACGGCTAATCAGCCCCAGCATTTT.